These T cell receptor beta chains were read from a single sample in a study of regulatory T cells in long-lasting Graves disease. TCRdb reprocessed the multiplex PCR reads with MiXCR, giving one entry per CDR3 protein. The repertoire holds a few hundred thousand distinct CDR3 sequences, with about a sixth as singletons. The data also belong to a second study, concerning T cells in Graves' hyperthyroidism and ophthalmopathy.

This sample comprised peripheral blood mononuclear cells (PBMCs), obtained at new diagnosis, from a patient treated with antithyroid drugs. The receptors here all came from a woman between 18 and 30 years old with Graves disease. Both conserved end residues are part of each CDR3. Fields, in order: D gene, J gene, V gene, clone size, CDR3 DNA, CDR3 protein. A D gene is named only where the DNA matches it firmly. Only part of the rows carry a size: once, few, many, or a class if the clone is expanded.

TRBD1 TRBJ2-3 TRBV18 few TGTGCCAGCTCAGCGCTACAGGGGGCCGTAAGCACAGATACGCAGTATTTT CASSALQGAVSTDTQYF
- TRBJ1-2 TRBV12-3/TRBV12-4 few TGTGCCAGCAGTTTAGCAAAATTACAGGGAGAATTTTATGGCTACACCTTC CASSLAKLQGEFYGYTF
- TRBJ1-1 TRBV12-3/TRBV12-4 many TGTGCCAGCAGTTCCCTTACGAACACTGAAGCTTTCTTT CASSSLTNTEAFF
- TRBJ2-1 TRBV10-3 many TGTGCCATCAGTGGGTGGGAGCCGGACAATGAGCAGTTCTTC CAISGWEPDNEQFF
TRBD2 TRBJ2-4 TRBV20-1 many TGCAGTGCCTCACCCGGACTAGCGGTCAACATTCAGTACTTC CSASPGLAVNIQYF
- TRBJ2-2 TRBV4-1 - TGCGCCAGCAGCCAAGATCAGGGACTTCGGACCGGGGAGCTGTTTTTT CASSQDQGLRTGELFF
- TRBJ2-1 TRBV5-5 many TGTGCCAGCAGCACCGGACCTAATGAGCAGTTCTTC CASSTGPNEQFF
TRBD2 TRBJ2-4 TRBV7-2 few TGTGCCAGCAGCTTAGCGATTGCGGGAGGGGGGAACATTCAGTACTTC CASSLAIAGGGNIQYF
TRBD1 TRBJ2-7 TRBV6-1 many TGTGCCAGCAGTGTTCCGGGACAGGGGTCCTACGAGCAGTACTTC CASSVPGQGSYEQYF
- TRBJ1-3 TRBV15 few TGTGCCACCAGCCAGAGTGGAAACACCATATATTTT CATSQSGNTIYF
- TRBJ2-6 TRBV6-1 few TGTGCCAGCAGTGTTGGCCTGTGGGGGGCCAACGTCCTGACTTTC CASSVGLWGANVLTF
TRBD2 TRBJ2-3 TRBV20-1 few TGCAGTGCACATAGCGGGAGCGGTACAGATACGCAGTATTTT CSAHSGSGTDTQYF
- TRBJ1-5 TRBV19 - TGTGCCAGTGTTAGCGGCAATCAGCCCCAGCATTTT CASVSGNQPQHF
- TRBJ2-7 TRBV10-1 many TGCGCCAGCAGTTCTCACAGGGACTCCTACGAGCAGTACTTC CASSSHRDSYEQYF
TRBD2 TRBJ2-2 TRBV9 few TGTGCCAGCAGCGGCCGGGTGACTAGCGGTCCCACCGGGGAGCTGTTTTTT CASSGRVTSGPTGELFF
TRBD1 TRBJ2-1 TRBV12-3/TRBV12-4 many TGTGCCAGCAGCCCTTACCCGGACAGGGCAAATGAGCAGTTCTTC CASSPYPDRANEQFF
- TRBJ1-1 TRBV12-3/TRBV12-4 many TGTGCCAGCAGTTTTCGGATAGGAGGCACTGAAGCTTTCTTT CASSFRIGGTEAFF
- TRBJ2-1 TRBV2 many TGTGCCAGCAGGACCCCTAAGGGCGGCTCCTACAATGAGCAGTTCTTC CASRTPKGGSYNEQFF
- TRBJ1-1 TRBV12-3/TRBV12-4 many TGTGCCAGCAGCTACTGGACAGTCCGCGGGGACACTGAAGCTTTCTTT CASSYWTVRGDTEAFF
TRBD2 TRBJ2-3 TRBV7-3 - TGTGCCAGCAGCCCACATAGCGGGATTAGCACAGATACGCAGTATTTT CASSPHSGISTDTQYF
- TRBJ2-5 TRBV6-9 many TGTGCCAGCAGTTACCAGGCGAGAGGGACCCAGTACTTC CASSYQARGTQYF
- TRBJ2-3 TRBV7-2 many TGTGCCAGCAGCCAACCACTACTGGGTAGCACAGATACGCAGTATTTT CASSQPLLGSTDTQYF
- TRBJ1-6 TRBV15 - TGTGCCACCAGCAGAGATAGGGTCCCGGGATCACCCCTCCACTTT CATSRDRVPGSPLHF
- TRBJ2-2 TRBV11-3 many TGTGCCAGGGCCTCGAACACCGGGGAGCTGTTTTTT CARASNTGELFF
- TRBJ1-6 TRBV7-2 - TGTGCCAGCAGCTTAGCCCGGACAAAAGGAAATTCACCCCTCCACTTT CASSLARTKGNSPLHF
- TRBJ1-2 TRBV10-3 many TGTGCCATCGGAGACGAGGGCTACACCTTC CAIGDEGYTF
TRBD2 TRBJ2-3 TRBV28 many TGTGCCAGCAGTAAAGCGGGAGGTTCAGATACGCAGTATTTT CASSKAGGSDTQYF
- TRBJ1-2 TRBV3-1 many TGTGCCAGCAGCCCCGGGACATCGAACTATGGCTACACCTTC CASSPGTSNYGYTF
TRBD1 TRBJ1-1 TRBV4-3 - TGCGCCAGCAGCCATCCCGGGACAGGACGTGAAGCTTTCTTT CASSHPGTGREAFF
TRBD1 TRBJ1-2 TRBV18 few TGTGCCAGCTCACCAAATGGACAGGGGGCCTATGGCTACACCTTC CASSPNGQGAYGYTF
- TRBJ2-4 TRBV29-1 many TGCAGCGTTGTGGTATCGCCCCCTGGAAACATTCAGTACTTC CSVVVSPPGNIQYF
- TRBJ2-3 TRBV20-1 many TGCAGTGCTAACCCGGTAACTAGCACAGATACGCAGTATTTT CSANPVTSTDTQYF
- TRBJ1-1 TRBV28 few TGTGCCAGCAGTTTCGAACTTCGTCCTGAAGCTTTCTTT CASSFELRPEAFF
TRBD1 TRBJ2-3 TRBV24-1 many TGTGCCACCACGGGACGACAGGGAAGCACAGATACGCAGTATTTT CATTGRQGSTDTQYF
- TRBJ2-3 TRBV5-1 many TGCGCCAGCAGCCCAAGCGGAGTTGGGACAGATACGCAGTATTTT CASSPSGVGTDTQYF
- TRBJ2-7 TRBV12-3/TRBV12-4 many TGTGCCAGCAGTTTCTATGGGGACCCCCTCGGCGAGCAGTACTTC CASSFYGDPLGEQYF
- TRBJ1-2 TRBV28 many TGTGCCAGCAGGGGGGGGCACCTTAACTATGGCTACACCTTC CASRGGHLNYGYTF
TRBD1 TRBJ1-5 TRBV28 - TGTGCCAGAAATAAGCCGGGACAGGGGGTCAATCAGCCCCAGCATTTT CARNKPGQGVNQPQHF
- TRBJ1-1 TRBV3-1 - TGTGCCAGCAGCCAAGGGGGCCTGAACACTGAAGCTTTCTTT CASSQGGLNTEAFF
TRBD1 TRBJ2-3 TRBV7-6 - TGTGCCAGCAGCTTCCTACAGGGGCTCAGCACAGATACGCAGTATTTT CASSFLQGLSTDTQYF
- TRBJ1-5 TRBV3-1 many TGTGCCAGCAGCCAAGAGGGGGACGGGCAGCCCCAGCATTTT CASSQEGDGQPQHF
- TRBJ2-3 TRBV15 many TGTGCCACCAGCACCACCCAAGGGGCAGCCCATAGCACAGATACGCAGTATTTT CATSTTQGAAHSTDTQYF
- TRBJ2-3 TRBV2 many TGTGCCAGCAGTGGTCTCCCCCGCACAGATACGCAGTATTTT CASSGLPRTDTQYF
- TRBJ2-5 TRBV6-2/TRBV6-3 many TGTGCCAGCAGTGACACAGGGATTGGGACCCAGTACTTC CASSDTGIGTQYF
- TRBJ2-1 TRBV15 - TGTGCCACCAGCTTAGGTGGGACTTTTATAAATGAGCAGTTCTTC CATSLGGTFINEQFF
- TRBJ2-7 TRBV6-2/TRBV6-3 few TGTGCCAGCAGTTCCACGGGACGCCGCTACGAGCAGTACTTC CASSSTGRRYEQYF
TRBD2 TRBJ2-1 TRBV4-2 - TGTGCCAGCAGCCAAGATCTTGCCGGGAGGGCCAATGAGCAGTTCTTC CASSQDLAGRANEQFF
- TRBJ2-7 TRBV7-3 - TGTGCCAGCAGCATCTCAGGGGACTCCTACCAGCAGTACTTC CASSISGDSYQQYF
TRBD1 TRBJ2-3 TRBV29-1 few TGCAGCGTTTTAGGATCGACAGGGAGCACAGATACGCAGTATTTT CSVLGSTGSTDTQYF
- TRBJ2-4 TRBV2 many TGTGCCAGCAGGACGGTAGCCAAAAACATTCAGTACTTC CASRTVAKNIQYF
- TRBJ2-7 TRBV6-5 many TGTGCCAGCAGTTACTCAGCGGGCAGAGGTTCCTACGAGCAGTACTTC CASSYSAGRGSYEQYF
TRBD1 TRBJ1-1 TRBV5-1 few TGCGCCAGCAGCAAAGACAGGGATCGGAACACTGAAGCTTTCTTT CASSKDRDRNTEAFF
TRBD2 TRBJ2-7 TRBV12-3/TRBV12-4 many TGTGCCAGCAGTTTGCTAGCGGCTTACGGACAGTACTTC CASSLLAAYGQYF
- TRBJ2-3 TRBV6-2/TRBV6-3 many TGTGCCAGCAGTACGCAGGGTAATTGGGCCACAGATACGCAGTATTTT CASSTQGNWATDTQYF
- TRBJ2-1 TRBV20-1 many TGCAGTGCCCCAGGCTCGATCTACAATGAGCAGTTCTTC CSAPGSIYNEQFF